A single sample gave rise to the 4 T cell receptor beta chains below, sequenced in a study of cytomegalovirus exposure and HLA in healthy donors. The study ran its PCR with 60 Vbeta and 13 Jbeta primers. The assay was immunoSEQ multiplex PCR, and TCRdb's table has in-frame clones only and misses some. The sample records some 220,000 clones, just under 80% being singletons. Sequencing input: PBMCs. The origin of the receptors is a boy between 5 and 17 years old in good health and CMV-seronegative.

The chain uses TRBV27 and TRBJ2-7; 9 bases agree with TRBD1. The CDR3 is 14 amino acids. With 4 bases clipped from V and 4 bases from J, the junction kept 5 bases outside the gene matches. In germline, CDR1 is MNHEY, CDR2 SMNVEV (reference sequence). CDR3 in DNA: TGTGCCAGCAGTTATCAGACAGGGGGGTACGAGCAGTACTTC. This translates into CASSYQTGGYEQYF.

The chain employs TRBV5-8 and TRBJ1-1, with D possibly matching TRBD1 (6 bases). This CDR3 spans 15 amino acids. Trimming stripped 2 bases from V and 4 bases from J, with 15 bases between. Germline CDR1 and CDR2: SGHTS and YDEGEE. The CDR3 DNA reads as TGTGCCAGCAGCTTCTACAGGGAGTTGGGCACTGAAGCTTTCTTT. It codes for CASSFYRELGTEAFF.

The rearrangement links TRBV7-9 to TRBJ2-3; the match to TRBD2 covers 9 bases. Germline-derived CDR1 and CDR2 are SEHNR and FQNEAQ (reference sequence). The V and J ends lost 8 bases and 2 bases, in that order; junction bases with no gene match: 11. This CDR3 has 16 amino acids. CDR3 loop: CASVKRGVQTTDTQYF. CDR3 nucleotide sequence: TGTGCCAGCGTTAAGCGGGGGGTCCAAACCACAGATACGCAGTATTTT. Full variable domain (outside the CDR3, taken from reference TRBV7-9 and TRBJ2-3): DTGVSQNPRHKITKRGQNVTFRCDPISEHNRLYWYRQTLGQGPEFLTYFQNEAQLEKSRLLSDRFSAERPKGSFSTLEIQRTEQGDSAMYLCASVKRGVQTTDTQYFGPGTRLTVL.

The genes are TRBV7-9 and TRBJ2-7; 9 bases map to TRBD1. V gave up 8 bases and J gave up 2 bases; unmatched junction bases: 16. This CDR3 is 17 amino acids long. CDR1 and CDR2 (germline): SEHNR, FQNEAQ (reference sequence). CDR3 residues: CASAGTGGPPRAYEQYF. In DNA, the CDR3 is TGTGCCAGCGCCGGAACAGGGGGCCCCCCTAGGGCCTACGAGCAGTACTTC.